These 8 T cell receptor beta chains came from one sample sequenced in a study of cytomegalovirus exposure and HLA in healthy donors. 60 Vbeta and 13 Jbeta primers were used in PCR. Profiling relied on immunoSEQ multiplex PCR, and the TCRdb table lists in-frame clones only, not all of them. The sample consists of approximately 190,000 clones, over 70% of them appearing once. What was sequenced was PBMCs. These receptor sequences come from a man aged 50 or older in good health and CMV-seronegative.

The J gene is TRBJ1-1, the V gene TRBV5-1; 7 positions match TRBD1. V dropped 3 bases and J dropped 3; count of bases not matched to a gene: 17. The CDR3 is 18 amino acids. Germline V lookup: CDR1 SGHRS, CDR2 YFSETQ. The CDR3 here is CASSSQPGGQRFYTEAFF. CDR3 coding DNA: TGCGCCAGCAGCTCGCAACCAGGGGGACAGAGATTCTACACTGAAGCTTTCTTT.

This clone turned up a few times. The chain has TRBV7-2 and TRBJ1-1, with D hard to call. CDR1 SGHTA and CDR2 FQGNSA come from the germline V gene. The length of the CDR3 is 14 residues. V was cut by 5 bases and J by 1 base, with 11 bases left in between. CDR3 amino acids: CASSPSSQNTEAFF. DNA for the CDR3: TGTGCCAGCAGCCCCAGTTCCCAGAACACTGAAGCTTTCTTT.

The chain carries TRBV9 and TRBJ2-1; maybe TRBD1 (6 bases). CDR3 length: 15 amino acids. Trimming shortened V by 3 bases and J by 7 bases, and 17 bases separated the two germline ends. CDR1 and CDR2 (germline): SGDLS, YYNGEE. In DNA, the CDR3 is TGTGCCAGCAGCGCACTGGCTACAGGGATTAATGAGCAGTTCTTC. It specifies CASSALATGINEQFF.

The V and J genes are TRBV7-6 and TRBJ2-3, with D possibly TRBD1 on 5 matching bases. There are 15 residues in the CDR3. The V gene's germline CDR1 is SGHVS and CDR2 FNYEAQ. Trimming took off 0 bases at V and 1 base at J, with 8 bases between the two ends. The CDR3 loop is CASSLADSRTDTQYF. CDR3 nucleotides: TGTGCCAGCAGCTTAGCTGACAGCCGCACAGATACGCAGTATTTT.

The chain employs TRBV7-3 and TRBJ2-1, with TRBD1 matching over 9 bases. V trimming: 3 bases; J trimming: 8 bases; junction bases outside the gene matches: 2. The CDR3 is 13 residues long. The germline V gene encodes CDR1 SGHTA and CDR2 FQGTGA. The CDR3, as DNA: TGTGCCAGCAGCTTGGGACAGGGCTATGAGCAGTTCTTC. Translated, it gives CASSLGQGYEQFF.

This chain uses TRBV23-1 with TRBJ2-1; TRBD2 matches at 9 bases. TRBV23-1 is identified as an open reading frame with a role that is uncertain. The V gene end was trimmed by 0 bases and the J gene end by 0 bases; junction bases not matched to a gene: 6. CDR3 size: 18 residues. The CDR3 here is CASSQSHSGGSSYNEQFF. CDR3 nucleotides: TGCGCCAGCAGTCAATCACACAGCGGGGGGAGCTCCTACAATGAGCAGTTCTTC.

The chain has TRBV30 and TRBJ1-6, with D unresolved. The CDR3 runs 15 residues. Trimming removed 0 bases at V and 14 bases at J, with 20 bases between. The germline gives CDR1 GTSNPN, CDR2 SVGIG (reference sequence). The CDR3 DNA follows: TGTGCCTGGAGTGTTCCGAGCGCGACCAGCGTCACCCTCCACTTT. Its translation: CAWSVPSATSVTLHF.

In its sample, this clone was seen a few times. The rearrangement uses TRBV7-2 and TRBJ1-3, with D possibly TRBD1 on 5 matching bases. Germline V CDR1 and CDR2: SGHTA, FQGNSA. Trimming left V 5 bases short and J 1 base short, with 9 bases between. The CDR3 spans 14 residues. CDR3 DNA: TGTGCCAGCAGCCAGGGAGGTTCTGGAAACACCATATATTTT. Amino acid sequence: CASSQGGSGNTIYF.